The 22 T cell receptor beta chains reported below all come from one sample, sequenced in a study of T-cell memory formation after mild COVID-19. TCRdb re-called the 5' RACE reads through MiXCR, storing one row per CDR3 protein. The table lists a few hundred thousand distinct CDR3 sequences, about 10% of them singletons. The sequencing sample was made of PBMCs or a T cell subset sorted from them (not recorded which). These TCRs come from a man between 18 and 35 years old who had mild COVID-19 (a few samples of this study predate the infection). Cell type and time point are not known.

The table lists this clonotype with a few counts. This rearrangement joins TRBV2 to TRBJ2-3, with 7 bases lining up with TRBD2. Trimming cost V 6 bases and J 0 bases; bases outside gene matches: 6. The CDR3 consists of 15 residues. Germline CDR1 is SNHLY and CDR2 is FYNNEI. The CDR3 sequence is CASSGSGQSTDTQYF. In nucleotides, the CDR3 is TGTGCCAGCAGCGGTAGCGGGCAGAGCACAGATACGCAGTATTTT.

The rearrangement joins TRBV18 to TRBJ2-1, with D perhaps assigned TRBD1 or TRBD2 (5 bases each). Germline V gene lookup returns CDR1 KGHSH and CDR2 LQKENI. This CDR3 is built from 15 residues. V was cut by 2 bases and J by 2 bases, with 10 bases left in between. CDR3 DNA sequence: TGTGCCAGCTCACCATTCCGGGACGCCTACAATGAGCAGTTCTTC. This gives the protein CASSPFRDAYNEQFF.

V usage is TRBV5-1 and J usage is TRBJ2-2; D is perhaps TRBD1 (6 bases). The CDR3 has 16 amino acids. Germline CDR1 SGHRS, CDR2 YFSETQ. Trimming pared 0 bases from V and 4 bases from J, leaving 13 bases between. The CDR3 DNA sequence: TGCGCCAGCAGCTTGGAAGCGGACAGACTCACCGGGGAGCTGTTTTTT. Translation gives CASSLEADRLTGELFF. Combining the CDR3 with reference TRBV5-1 and TRBJ2-2 gives the whole variable domain KAGVTQTPRYLIKTRGQQVTLSCSPISGHRSVSWYQQTPGQGLQFLFEYFSETQRNKGNFPGRFSGRQFSNSRSEMNVSTLELGDSALYLCASSLEADRLTGELFFGEGSRLTVL.

This chain connects TRBV5-4 to TRBJ2-1; D gene ambiguous. The V end was cut by 0 bases, the J end by 3 bases, with 13 bases between. Germline loops: CDR1 SGHNT, CDR2 YYREEE (reference sequence). The CDR3 extends over 16 amino acids. The CDR3 sequence is CASSLGIQAVYNEQFF. In DNA form, the CDR3 reads TGTGCCAGCAGCTTGGGGATTCAGGCAGTCTACAATGAGCAGTTCTTC.

V gene TRBV25-1 combines with J gene TRBJ1-5; D is unresolved. Trimming took off 10 bases at V and 3 bases at J, with 16 bases between the two ends. The germline CDR1 and CDR2 sequences are MGHDK and SYGVNS. This CDR3 contains 14 residues. The CDR3 sequence: CAMEGMIPNQPQHF. Written as DNA, the CDR3 is TGTGCCATGGAAGGAATGATTCCCAATCAGCCCCAGCATTTT.

The chain couples TRBV6-5 to TRBJ1-1, with a tentative D call TRBD1 (5 bases). Germline V gene lookup returns CDR1 MNHEY and CDR2 SVGAGI. V gave up 2 bases and J gave up 2 bases, with 9 bases separating them. This CDR3 contains 14 residues. CDR3: CASSYGQANTEAFF. The DNA of the CDR3 is TGTGCCAGCAGTTACGGACAAGCCAACACTGAAGCTTTCTTT.

The gene calls are TRBV20-1 and TRBJ1-1; no firm D call. CDR3 length equals 13 residues. CDR1 and CDR2 from the germline V gene are DFQATT and SNEGSKA (reference sequence). The germline V and J ends were trimmed by 6 bases and 4 bases, with 15 bases remaining between them. CDR3 DNA: TGCAGTGCCAAAGGTGGGGTGCGCACTGAAGCTTTCTTT. It specifies CSAKGGVRTEAFF.

The sample holds many counts of this clonotype. The genes are TRBV14 and TRBJ1-6; D remains unclear. The CDR3 contains 14 residues. V was cut by 1 base and J by 10 bases, with 11 bases left in between. Germline V CDR1 and CDR2: SGHDN, FVKESK. DNA for the CDR3: TGTGCCAGCAGCCAAGGAAGGGAGTACTCACCCCTCCACTTT. Protein sequence: CASSQGREYSPLHF.

This clonotype was found a few times. The chain is built from TRBV28 and TRBJ2-3; D possibly corresponds to TRBD1 (5 bases). The V gene lost 2 bases and the J gene lost 4 bases, with 13 bases spanning the gap. Germline V CDR1 and CDR2: MDHEN, SYDVKM. The CDR3 contains 15 residues. CDR3: CASSLRQGTADTQYF. CDR3 nucleotides: TGTGCCAGCAGTTTAAGGCAGGGAACTGCAGATACGCAGTATTTT.

This chain connects TRBV5-1 to TRBJ2-2; D is uncertain. CDR1 and CDR2 (germline): SGHRS, YFSETQ. The CDR3 contains 13 residues. V was cut by 4 bases and J by 2 bases, with 6 bases left in between. DNA of the CDR3: TGCGCCAGCAGCGCGGCAAACACCGGGGAGCTGTTTTTT. As protein: CASSAANTGELFF.

In this sample, this clonotype turned up many times. The chain couples TRBV23-1 to TRBJ2-4; the match to TRBD1 covers 8 bases. TRBV23-1 is annotated as an ORF whose role is uncertain. The CDR3 runs to 15 residues. After removal of 8 bases from V and 3 bases from J, the junction contained 9 bases not matched to a gene. The CDR3 DNA reads TGCGCCAGCGGAAAACCGGGACAGGACAAAAACATTCAGTACTTC. Translated: CASGKPGQDKNIQYF.

The chain combines TRBV7-9 with TRBJ2-3; D possibly corresponds to TRBD2 (6 bases). Trimming left V 4 bases short and J 1 base short, with 12 bases between. CDR1 and CDR2 from the germline V gene are SEHNR and FQNEAQ (reference sequence). The CDR3 totals 15 residues. CDR3 nucleotides: TGTGCCAGCAGCTCCCCCGGGGGACGCACAGATACGCAGTATTTT. As protein: CASSSPGGRTDTQYF. The full variable domain, in which reference TRBV7-9 and TRBJ2-3 provide the parts outside the CDR3, is DTGVSQNPRHKITKRGQNVTFRCDPISEHNRLYWYRQTLGQGPEFLTYFQNEAQLEKSRLLSDRFSAERPKGSFSTLEIQRTEQGDSAMYLCASSSPGGRTDTQYFGPGTRLTVL.

The rearrangement uses TRBV7-2 and TRBJ2-5; D ambiguous. Germline loops: CDR1 SGHTA, CDR2 FQGNSA. The CDR3 sequence is 13 residues long. V gave up 5 bases and J gave up 3 bases, with 10 bases separating them. As DNA, the CDR3 is TGTGCCAGCAGCCCCCGGCAAGAAGAGACCCAGTACTTC. Protein product: CASSPRQEETQYF.

This clonotype was seen a few times. The chain recombines TRBV4-3 with TRBJ1-5, with 7 bases aligning to TRBD1. After removal of 0 bases from V and 9 bases from J, the junction contained 11 bases not matched to a gene. This CDR3 region has 16 residues. The germline V gene has CDR1 LGHNA and CDR2 YSLEER. The DNA of the CDR3 is TGCGCCAGCAGCCAAGAACCCGGAGGGGGCCTGGGGCCCCAGCATTTT. Translated: CASSQEPGGGLGPQHF.

This clonotype was seen a handful of times. This rearrangement joins TRBV12-3 or TRBV12-4 to TRBJ2-1, with 8 bases aligning to TRBD1. With V trimmed by 0 bases and J by 4 bases, 2 bases remained unmatched. This CDR3 comprises 15 residues. The CDR3 DNA reads as TGTGCCAGCAGTTTAGCGGGACAGGTGTACAATGAGCAGTTCTTC. This encodes CASSLAGQVYNEQFF.

The CDR3: CASSIDLTANEQFF. The CDR3 DNA reads TGCGCCAGCAGCATAGACTTGACAGCGAATGAGCAGTTCTTC. V is TRBV4-3 and J is TRBJ2-1; possible D gene TRBD1, 5 bases. The CDR3 contains 14 residues. Trimming removed 5 bases from V and 7 bases from J, with 15 bases in between. CDR1 is LGHNA, CDR2 YSLEER, per germline.

The chain couples TRBV7-2 to TRBJ2-3; D call uncertain. CDR1 and CDR2 from the germline V gene are SGHTA and FQGNSA. V gave up 5 bases and J gave up 4 bases, with 13 bases separating them. The CDR3 is 14 amino acids. The CDR3 sequence is CASSRGVAADTQYF. DNA for the CDR3: TGTGCCAGCAGCCGTGGGGTGGCGGCAGATACGCAGTATTTT.

CDR3 coding DNA: TGTGCCAGCTCTAAACGCCAGGAGGGCTCCTACGAGCAGTACTTC. It codes for CASSKRQEGSYEQYF. The chain combines TRBV18 with TRBJ2-7, with D possibly being TRBD2 (6 bases). V gave up 6 bases and J gave up 0 bases, with 15 bases separating them. This CDR3 region has 15 residues. Germline CDR1 KGHSH, CDR2 LQKENI.

This clonotype was counted only a few times. The chain employs TRBV28 and TRBJ2-7; D is perhaps TRBD1 (6 bases). CDR1 and CDR2 from the germline V gene are MDHEN and SYDVKM. V lost 2 bases to trimming and J lost 5 bases, with 7 bases between them. This CDR3 is built from 12 residues. Here the CDR3 DNA reads TGTGCCAGCAGTTTACAGGGGAACGAGCAGTACGTC. Protein sequence: CASSLQGNEQYV.

The table lists this clonotype with a few counts. The chain combines TRBV24-1 with TRBJ2-1; 11 bases are a match to TRBD2. CDR3 length: 17 residues. V dropped 3 bases and J dropped 4; count of bases not matched to a gene: 7. Germline CDR1 and CDR2: KGHDR and SFDVKD. The CDR3 DNA is TGTGCCACCAGTGATACGGCGGGACTAGCGGAGTACAATGAGCAGTTCTTC. This encodes CATSDTAGLAEYNEQFF.

This chain uses TRBV18 with TRBJ1-1; D not certain. The V end was cut by 2 bases, the J end by 2 bases, with 12 bases between. The germline V gene has CDR1 KGHSH and CDR2 LQKENI. This CDR3 contains 15 residues. DNA for the CDR3: TGTGCCAGCTCACCATTCGGTGCCGAAAACACTGAAGCTTTCTTT. This encodes CASSPFGAENTEAFF.

This clonotype was counted only a few times. The chain links TRBV6-2 or TRBV6-3 to TRBJ2-3; 7 bases match TRBD2. V lost 6 bases and J lost 6; bases outside the gene matches: 12. Germline CDR1 and CDR2: MNHEY and SVGEGT. The CDR3 is 15 residues long. The CDR3: CASRSLASLGDTQYF. The CDR3 DNA reads TGTGCCAGCAGGTCACTAGCGTCGTTAGGGGATACGCAGTATTTT.